This T cell receptor (beta chain) came from a study of human CD4 T cells and Enterobacteriaceae. Sorting took every CD4+ cell except CD45RA+CCR7+CD95- naive cells, reaching over 95% purity. Healthy donor blood came from Swiss blood donation centers. In germline, CDR1 is MGHRA, CDR2 YSYEKL. Trimming removed 3 bases from V and 3 bases from J, with 21 bases in between. The CDR3 spans 18 residues. Assay used: immunoSEQ multiplex PCR; TCRdb lists only in-frame clones, some missing. The table lists 27,000 or so clones, approximately 81% of them singletons, with 0.9% to 1% in the top ten. The receptor was derived from a human donor in good health. What was sequenced was memory CD4+ T cells from blood. V gene TRBV4-1 combines with J gene TRBJ1-5, with D possibly matching TRBD1 (5 bases). This CDR3 is CASSHPGLRAAYNQPQHF. As DNA, the CDR3 is TGCGCCAGCAGCCACCCAGGGCTCCGGGCAGCCTACAATCAGCCCCAGCATTTT.